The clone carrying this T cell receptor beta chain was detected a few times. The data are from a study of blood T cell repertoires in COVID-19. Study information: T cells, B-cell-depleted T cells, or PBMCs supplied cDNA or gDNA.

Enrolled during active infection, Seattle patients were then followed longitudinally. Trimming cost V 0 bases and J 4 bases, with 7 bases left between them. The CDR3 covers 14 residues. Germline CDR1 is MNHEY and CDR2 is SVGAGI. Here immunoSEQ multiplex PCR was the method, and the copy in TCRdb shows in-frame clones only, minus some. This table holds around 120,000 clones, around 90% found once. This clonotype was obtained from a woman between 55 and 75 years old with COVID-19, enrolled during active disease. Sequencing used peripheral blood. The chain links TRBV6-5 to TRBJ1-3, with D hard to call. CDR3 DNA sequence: TGTGCCAGCAGTTACTCAACAGAGGGAAACACCATATATTTT. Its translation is CASSYSTEGNTIYF.